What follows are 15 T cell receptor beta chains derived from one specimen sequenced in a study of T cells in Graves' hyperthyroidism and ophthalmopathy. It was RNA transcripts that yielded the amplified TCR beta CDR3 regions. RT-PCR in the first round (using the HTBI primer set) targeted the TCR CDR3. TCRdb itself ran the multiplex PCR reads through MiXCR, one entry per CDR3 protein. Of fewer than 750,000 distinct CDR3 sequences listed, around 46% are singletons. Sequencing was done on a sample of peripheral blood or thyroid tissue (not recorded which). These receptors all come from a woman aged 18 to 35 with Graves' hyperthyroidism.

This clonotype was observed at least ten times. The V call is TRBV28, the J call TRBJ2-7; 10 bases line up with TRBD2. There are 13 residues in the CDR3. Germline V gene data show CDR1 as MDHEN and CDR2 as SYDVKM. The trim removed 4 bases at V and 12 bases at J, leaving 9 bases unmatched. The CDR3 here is CASSSGLAETGYF. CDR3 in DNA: TGTGCCAGCAGTTCCGGACTAGCGGAGACGGGGTACTTC.

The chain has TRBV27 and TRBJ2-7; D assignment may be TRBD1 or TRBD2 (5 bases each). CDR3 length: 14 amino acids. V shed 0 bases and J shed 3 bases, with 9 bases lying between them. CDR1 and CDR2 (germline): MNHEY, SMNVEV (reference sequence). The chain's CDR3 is CASSLSRGSYEQYF. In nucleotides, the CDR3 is TGTGCCAGCAGTTTATCCCGGGGCAGCTACGAGCAGTACTTC.

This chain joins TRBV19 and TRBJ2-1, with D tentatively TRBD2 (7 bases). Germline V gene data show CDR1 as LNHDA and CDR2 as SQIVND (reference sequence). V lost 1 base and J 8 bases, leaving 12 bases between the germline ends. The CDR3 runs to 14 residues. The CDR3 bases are TGTGCCAGTAGTATAGGGGGAGGGGGGTATGAGCAGTTCTTC. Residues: CASSIGGGGYEQFF. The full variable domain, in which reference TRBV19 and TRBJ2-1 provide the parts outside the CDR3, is DGGITQSPKYLFRKEGQNVTLSCEQNLNHDAMYWYRQDPGQGLRLIYYSQIVNDFQKGDIAEGYSVSREKKESFPLTVTSAQKNPTAFYLCASSIGGGGYEQFFGPGTRLTVL.

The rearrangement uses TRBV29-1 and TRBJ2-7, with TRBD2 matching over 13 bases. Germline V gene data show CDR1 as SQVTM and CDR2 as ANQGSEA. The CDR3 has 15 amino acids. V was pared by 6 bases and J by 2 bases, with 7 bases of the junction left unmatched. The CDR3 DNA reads TGCAGCGTCGGCGGACTAGCGGGAGCACCCTACGAGCAGTACTTC. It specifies CSVGGLAGAPYEQYF.

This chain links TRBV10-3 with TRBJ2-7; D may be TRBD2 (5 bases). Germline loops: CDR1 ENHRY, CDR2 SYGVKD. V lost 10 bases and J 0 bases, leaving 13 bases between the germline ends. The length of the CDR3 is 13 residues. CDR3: CATALVPSYEQYF. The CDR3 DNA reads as TGTGCCACCGCACTAGTGCCCTCCTACGAGCAGTACTTC.

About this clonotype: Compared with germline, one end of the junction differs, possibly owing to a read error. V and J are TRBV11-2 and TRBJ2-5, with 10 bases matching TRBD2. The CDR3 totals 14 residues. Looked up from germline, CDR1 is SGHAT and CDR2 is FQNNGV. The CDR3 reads CASSFPGLAEKSFF. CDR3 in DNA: TGTGCCAGCAGCTTCCCAGGACTAGCGGAGAAGTCGTTCTTC.

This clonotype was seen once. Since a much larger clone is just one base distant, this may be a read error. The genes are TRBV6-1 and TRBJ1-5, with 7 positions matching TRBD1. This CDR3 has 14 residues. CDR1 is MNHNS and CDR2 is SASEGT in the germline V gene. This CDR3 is CASSGQGRNQSQHF. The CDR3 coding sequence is TGTGCCAGCAGTGGACAGGGCCGCAATCAGTCCCAGCATTTT.

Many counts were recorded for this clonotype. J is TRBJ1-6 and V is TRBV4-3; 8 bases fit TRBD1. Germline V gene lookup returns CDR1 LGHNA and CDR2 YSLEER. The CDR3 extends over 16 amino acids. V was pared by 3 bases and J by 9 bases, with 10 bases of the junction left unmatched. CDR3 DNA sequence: TGCGCCAGCAGCCAGGCCACAGGGGGTCGCGGTTCACCCCTCCACTTT. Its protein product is CASSQATGGRGSPLHF.

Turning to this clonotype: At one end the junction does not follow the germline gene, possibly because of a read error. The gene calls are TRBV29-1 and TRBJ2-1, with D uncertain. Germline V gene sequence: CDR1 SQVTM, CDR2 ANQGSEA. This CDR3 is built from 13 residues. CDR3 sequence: CSVESTINNEQLF. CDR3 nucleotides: TGCAGCGTGGAGTCAACCATAAACAATGAGCAGCTCTTC.

CDR3 sequence (DNA): TGTGCCAGCAGCTTAGAGGGGGGAACGGCTTTTGAAAAACTGTTTTTT. Protein sequence: CASSLEGGTAFEKLFF. The chain has TRBV7-8 and TRBJ1-4; a possible D gene is TRBD1 (6 bases). V lost 1 base to trimming and J lost 7 bases, with 16 bases between them. The CDR3 covers 16 residues. Germline V gene data show CDR1 as SGHVS and CDR2 as FQNEAQ.

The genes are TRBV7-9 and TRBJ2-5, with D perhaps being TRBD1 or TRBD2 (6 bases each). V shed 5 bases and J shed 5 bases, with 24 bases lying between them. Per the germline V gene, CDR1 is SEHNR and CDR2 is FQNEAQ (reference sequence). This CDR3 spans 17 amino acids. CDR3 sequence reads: CASSLRRGIAYSETQYF. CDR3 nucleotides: TGTGCCAGCAGCCTTAGGAGGGGGATAGCCTATAGTGAGACCCAGTACTTC.

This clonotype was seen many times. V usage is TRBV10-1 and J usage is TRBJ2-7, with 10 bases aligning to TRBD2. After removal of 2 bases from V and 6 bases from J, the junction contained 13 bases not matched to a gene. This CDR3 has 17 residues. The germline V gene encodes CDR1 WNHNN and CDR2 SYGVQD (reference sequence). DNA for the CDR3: TGCGCCAGCAGTGAGATCCCTAGCGGGAGTAGAGTAGGCGAGCAGTACTTC. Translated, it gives CASSEIPSGSRVGEQYF.

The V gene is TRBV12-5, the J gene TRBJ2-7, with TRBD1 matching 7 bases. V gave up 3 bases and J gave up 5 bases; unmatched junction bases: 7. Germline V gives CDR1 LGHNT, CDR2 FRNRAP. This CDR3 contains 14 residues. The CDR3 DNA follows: TGTGCTAGTGGTTTACACAGGGGTATCCACGAGCAGTACTTC. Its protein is CASGLHRGIHEQYF.

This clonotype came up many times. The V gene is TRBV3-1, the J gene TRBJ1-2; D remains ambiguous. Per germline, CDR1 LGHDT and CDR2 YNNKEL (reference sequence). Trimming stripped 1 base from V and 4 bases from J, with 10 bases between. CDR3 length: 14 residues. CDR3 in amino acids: CASSQVEPSYGYTF. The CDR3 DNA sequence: TGTGCCAGCAGCCAAGTGGAACCCAGCTATGGCTACACCTTC.

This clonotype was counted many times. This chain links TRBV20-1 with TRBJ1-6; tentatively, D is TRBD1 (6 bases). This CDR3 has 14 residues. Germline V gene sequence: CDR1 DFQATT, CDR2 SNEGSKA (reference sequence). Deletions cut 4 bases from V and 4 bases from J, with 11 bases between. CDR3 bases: TGCAGTGCTACCTCCGGGACATATAATTCACCCCTCCACTTT. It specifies CSATSGTYNSPLHF.